Below are 17 T cell receptor beta chains sequenced from a single sample in a study of T cell repertoires in ileal Crohn's disease. Data came from immunoSEQ multiplex PCR; TCRdb stores just in-frame clones and leaves some out. The sample records some 15,000 clones, about 55% being singletons. The sequencing input was ileal tissue. These receptors came from an adult with Crohn's disease.

This chain connects TRBV30 to TRBJ1-5; 7 bases match TRBD1. Germline V gene lookup returns CDR1 GTSNPN and CDR2 SVGIG (reference sequence). The CDR3 has 13 residues. V shed 3 bases and J 8 bases; nucleotides not matched to a gene: 7. The CDR3 loop is CAWRGTAGEPQHF. DNA for the CDR3: TGTGCCTGGAGGGGGACAGCCGGGGAGCCCCAGCATTTT. The whole variable domain, remainder taken from reference TRBV30 and TRBJ1-5, is SQTIHQWPATLVQPVGSPLSLECTVEGTSNPNLYWYRQAAGRGLQLLFYSVGIGQISSEVPQNLSASRPQDRQFILSSKKLLLSDSGFYLCAWRGTAGEPQHFGDGTRLSIL.

This clone is labeled medium-sized. This chain joins TRBV5-6 and TRBJ2-3, with 10 bases aligning to TRBD2. The J segment lost 2 bases and the V segment lost 4 bases, leaving 4 bases of the junction unmatched. The CDR3 is made up of 15 amino acids. Per the germline V gene, CDR1 is SGHDT and CDR2 is YYEEEE. The CDR3 region is CASSRAGGVTDTQYF. The CDR3 DNA sequence: TGTGCCAGCAGCCGAGCGGGGGGGGTCACAGATACGCAGTATTTT.

The V gene is TRBV10-2, the J gene TRBJ1-2; 9 nucleotides agree with TRBD1. Germline V CDR1 and CDR2: WSHSY, SAAADI. CDR3 size: 15 residues. V shed 7 bases and J 4 bases; nucleotides not matched to a gene: 10. The CDR3, as DNA: TGCGCCAGCACGGGACAGGGTCTCCGATCCTATGGCTACACCTTC. Protein product: CASTGQGLRSYGYTF.

The chain combines TRBV6-1 with TRBJ2-2; 10 bases fit TRBD2. Germline loops: CDR1 MNHNS, CDR2 SASEGT. V dropped 6 bases and J dropped 3; count of bases not matched to a gene: 4. The CDR3 consists of 15 residues. The CDR3 DNA sequence: TGTGCCAGCAGACACGGACTAGCGGACACCGGGGAGCTGTTTTTT. Its protein is CASRHGLADTGELFF.

The gene calls are TRBV11-2 and TRBJ2-3; TRBD1 matches 10 bases. The CDR3 spans 14 residues. The trim removed 4 bases at V and 6 bases at J, leaving 4 bases unmatched. Germline V gives CDR1 SGHAT, CDR2 FQNNGV. The CDR3 loop reads CASSYDRGPDTQYF. The CDR3 DNA reads as TGTGCCAGCAGCTACGACAGGGGGCCGGATACGCAGTATTTT.

The chain links TRBV7-2 to TRBJ2-7; perhaps TRBD1 as D (5 bases). V lost 2 bases and J lost 2, with 10 bases in between. Per the germline V gene, CDR1 is SGHTA and CDR2 is FQGNSA. The CDR3 covers 14 residues. The chain's CDR3 is CASSLNRMTYEQYF. For the CDR3, the DNA is TGTGCCAGCAGCTTAAACAGGATGACCTACGAGCAGTACTTC.

Only a few counts were recorded for this clone. The rearrangement uses TRBV23-1 and TRBJ2-7, with 8 bases matching TRBD2. TRBV23-1 is designated an ORF whose function remains uncertain. This CDR3 is built from 18 residues. The J segment lost 0 bases and the V segment lost 4 bases, leaving 14 bases of the junction unmatched. In DNA, the CDR3 is TGCGCCAGCAGTCTCAACGAAACCGGGACTAGGAGCTCCTACGAGCAGTACTTC. This encodes CASSLNETGTRSSYEQYF.

The rearrangement links TRBV6-5 to TRBJ1-2; D remains ambiguous. V was shortened by 4 bases and J by 3 bases, with 9 bases between the two germline ends. The CDR3 contains 13 residues. CDR1 is MNHEY, CDR2 SVGAGI, per germline. The CDR3 nucleotides read TGTGCCAGCAGTTCGGGTATGGACTATGGCTACACCTTC. Protein product: CASSSGMDYGYTF.

CDR3 sequence: CASSDRGRYNEQFF. In DNA form, the CDR3 reads TGTGCCAGCAGCGACAGGGGGCGATACAATGAGCAGTTCTTC. The chain uses TRBV7-2 and TRBJ2-1; TRBD1 matches 10 bases. Germline V gene data show CDR1 as SGHTA and CDR2 as FQGNSA. The CDR3 extends over 14 amino acids. The J segment lost 4 bases and the V segment lost 5 bases, leaving 2 bases of the junction unmatched.

In DNA form, the CDR3 reads TGTGCCAGCAGCCCAGGGGGGAGTGGGTACAATGAGCAGTTCTTC. It translates to CASSPGGSGYNEQFF. The rearrangement uses TRBV14 and TRBJ2-1; weak D call: TRBD1 (7 bases). CDR3 length equals 15 residues. Germline loops: CDR1 SGHDN, CDR2 FVKESK. V lost 4 bases to trimming and J lost 4 bases, with 14 bases between them. Complete variable domain (other parts from reference TRBV14 and TRBJ2-1): EAGVTQFPSHSVIEKGQTVTLRCDPISGHDNLYWYRRVMGKEIKFLLHFVKESKQDESGMPNNRFLAERTGGTYSTLKVQPAELEDSGVYFCASSPGGSGYNEQFFGPGTRLTVL.

The rearrangement uses TRBV2 and TRBJ1-5; D possibly corresponds to TRBD1 (5 bases). CDR1 is SNHLY and CDR2 is FYNNEI in the germline V gene. Trimming pared 2 bases from V and 3 bases from J, leaving 8 bases between. The CDR3 is made up of 14 amino acids. DNA for the CDR3: TGTGCCAGCAGTGAAACGGGACTCAATCAGCCCCAGCATTTT. This sequence encodes CASSETGLNQPQHF.

This clone was counted between two and nine times. The V and J genes are TRBV28 and TRBJ1-2; 10 positions match TRBD1. The germline gives CDR1 MDHEN, CDR2 SYDVKM. The CDR3 has 16 amino acids. V lost 7 bases and J lost 12; bases outside the gene matches: 20. CDR3: CASIGDRGPVKLADTF. The DNA of the CDR3 is TGTGCCAGCATAGGCGACAGGGGGCCGGTGAAATTAGCCGACACCTTC.

The V call is TRBV29-1, the J call TRBJ2-5; 7 nucleotides agree with TRBD2. Losses at the gene ends were 1 base for V and 2 bases for J; bases not matched to a gene: 7. The CDR3 has 15 amino acids. Germline CDR1 reads SQVTM; CDR2 reads ANQGSEA. The CDR3 loop reads CSVEGGSGPQETQYF. The CDR3 region has the DNA TGCAGCGTTGAAGGCGGGAGCGGGCCGCAAGAGACCCAGTACTTC.

This chain connects TRBV29-1 to TRBJ2-2; weak D call: TRBD1 (6 bases). Germline V gene sequence: CDR1 SQVTM, CDR2 ANQGSEA. The CDR3 is 13 residues long. The ends were cut back, 5 bases at V and 2 bases at J, with 9 bases in the middle. The CDR3, as DNA: TGCAGCGTTCGCAGGGGAAACACCGGGGAGCTGTTTTTT. Protein product: CSVRRGNTGELFF.

The chain is built from TRBV19 and TRBJ1-1; weak D call: TRBD1 (5 bases). The length of the CDR3 is 12 residues. Trimming cost V 10 bases and J 4 bases, with 13 bases left between them. Germline CDR1 and CDR2: LNHDA and SQIVND (reference sequence). Here the CDR3 reads CATGQGGTEAFF. DNA of the CDR3: TGTGCCACCGGTCAGGGCGGCACTGAAGCTTTCTTT.

The genes are TRBV7-9 and TRBJ2-1; D possibly corresponds to TRBD1 (6 bases). The germline V gene encodes CDR1 SEHNR and CDR2 FQNEAQ (reference sequence). The CDR3 extends over 15 amino acids. V lost 7 bases and J 5 bases, leaving 18 bases between the germline ends. In DNA, the CDR3 is TGTGCCAGCACCACTACCGGGACATCGCACAATGAGCAGTTCTTC. Its protein is CASTTTGTSHNEQFF.

The chain is built from TRBV2 and TRBJ2-5; 8 bases fit TRBD1. Germline V lookup: CDR1 SNHLY, CDR2 FYNNEI. This CDR3 comprises 14 residues. Unmatched junction bases numbered 11, after V lost 7 bases and J lost 7 bases. The CDR3 region is CASIQTTGAGTQYF. DNA of the CDR3: TGTGCCAGCATCCAGACGACAGGGGCAGGGACCCAGTACTTC.